A selection of T cell receptor beta chains follows, all from one sample in a study of vaccination effects on CD4 cells after COVID-19. TCRdb's copy holds only in-frame clones and misses some; the assay was immunoSEQ multiplex PCR. The sample shows 30,000 or so clones, around 70% of them seen only once. The antigens for these receptors are not known. Sequencing was performed on CD4+ T cells from PBMCs cultured without peptide, taken after COVID-19 vaccination. All receptors derive from a human donor who received a COVID-19 vaccine. Each CDR3 is given with its conserved first and last residue. D genes are given only for firm matches. Size values are once, few and many counts, or a class for expanded clones, and some rows have none.

d_gene	len	v_gene	j_gene	abundance	CDR3aa	CDR3nt
.	14	TRBV6-2/TRBV6-3	TRBJ2-2	few	CASSYRPNTGELFF	TGTGCCAGCAGTTATCGGCCAAACACCGGGGAGCTGTTTTTT
TRBD1	11	TRBV2	TRBJ2-7	.	CASSWTGEQYF	TGTGCCAGCAGTTGGACAGGCGAGCAGTACTTC
TRBD2	15	TRBV6-5	TRBJ2-7	once	CASSYSSSGAYEQYF	TGTGCCAGCAGTTACTCGTCTAGCGGAGCCTACGAGCAGTACTTC
.	14	TRBV3-1/TRBV3-2	TRBJ1-1	.	CASSPRRTGTEAFF	TGTGCCAGCAGCCCTCGCAGGACGGGCACTGAAGCTTTCTTT
TRBD1	14	TRBV7-2	TRBJ1-2	few	CASSSDRGPYGYTF	TGTGCCAGCAGCTCGGACAGGGGGCCCTATGGCTACACCTTC
TRBD1	14	TRBV5-1	TRBJ1-4	.	CASSLGTGGEKLFF	TGCGCCAGCAGCTTGGGTACAGGGGGTGAAAAACTGTTTTTT
TRBD1	18	TRBV20-1	TRBJ2-1	once	CSASGGRGLVGSYNEQFF	TGCAGTGCTAGTGGCGGCAGGGGGCTAGTGGGCTCCTACAATGAGCAGTTCTTC
.	12	TRBV19	TRBJ1-4	once	CASYHRGEKLFF	TGTGCCAGCTACCATAGGGGTGAAAAACTGTTTTTT
TRBD1	14	TRBV30	TRBJ1-6	few	CAWSMGQTGSPLHF	TGTGCCTGGAGTATGGGACAGACGGGGTCACCCCTCCACTTT
.	14	TRBV11-2	TRBJ2-7	.	CASSLVAGAYEQYF	TGTGCCAGCAGCTTAGTTGCAGGAGCCTACGAGCAGTACTTC
TRBD2	16	TRBV4-1	TRBJ2-1	.	CASSRMGLAAYNEQFF	TGCGCCAGCAGCCGAATGGGACTAGCGGCCTACAATGAGCAGTTCTTC
.	14	TRBV2	TRBJ2-5	.	CASSEGWGTETQYF	TGTGCCAGCAGTGAAGGCTGGGGTACAGAGACCCAGTACTTC
.	14	TRBV5-8	TRBJ1-1	once	CASSSRTQNTEAFF	TGTGCCAGCAGCTCTAGAACCCAAAACACTGAAGCTTTCTTT
TRBD2	16	TRBV28	TRBJ2-3	few	CASSLATSGITDTQYF	TGTGCCAGCAGTTTAGCGACTAGCGGGATCACAGATACGCAGTATTTT
.	17	TRBV19	TRBJ2-6	.	CASKRGVFDSGANVLTF	TGTGCCAGTAAAAGGGGGGTGTTCGACTCTGGGGCCAACGTCCTGACTTTC
.	16	TRBV5-6	TRBJ1-6	.	CASSLAGNSYNSPLHF	TGTGCCAGCAGCTTGGCCGGCAACTCCTATAATTCACCCCTCCACTTT
.	13	TRBV27	TRBJ2-7	.	CASSPRGDYEQYF	TGTGCCAGCAGTCCTAGGGGAGACTACGAGCAGTACTTC